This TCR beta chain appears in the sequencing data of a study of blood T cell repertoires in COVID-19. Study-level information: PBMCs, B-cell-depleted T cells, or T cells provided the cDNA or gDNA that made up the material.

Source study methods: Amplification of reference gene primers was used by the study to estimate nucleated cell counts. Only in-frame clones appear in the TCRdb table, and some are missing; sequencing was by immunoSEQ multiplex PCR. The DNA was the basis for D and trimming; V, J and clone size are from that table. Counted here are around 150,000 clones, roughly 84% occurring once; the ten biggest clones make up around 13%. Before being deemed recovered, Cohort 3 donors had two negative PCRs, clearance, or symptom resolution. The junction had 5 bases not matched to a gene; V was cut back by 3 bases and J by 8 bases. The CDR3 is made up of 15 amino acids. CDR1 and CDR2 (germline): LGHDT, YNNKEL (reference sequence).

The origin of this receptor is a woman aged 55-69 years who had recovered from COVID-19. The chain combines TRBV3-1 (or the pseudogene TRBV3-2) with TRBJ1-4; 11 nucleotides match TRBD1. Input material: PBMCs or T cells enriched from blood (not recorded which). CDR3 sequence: CASSHRTGGGEKLFF. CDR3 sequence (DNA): TGTGCCAGCAGCCACCGGACAGGGGGCGGCGAAAAACTGTTTTTT.